What follows are 8 T cell receptor beta chains derived from one specimen sequenced in a study of blood T cell repertoires in COVID-19. Only in-frame clones appear in the TCRdb table, and some are missing; sequencing was by immunoSEQ multiplex PCR. The sample holds some 90,000 clones, roughly 80% seen once. Sequencing was performed on peripheral blood. Source of these receptors: a human donor in a cohort sampled during active COVID-19.

A remark on this clone: The junction and the germline gene differ at one end; a read error may be behind it. This chain connects TRBV6-5 to TRBJ2-7; 12 bases agree with TRBD2. Germline values: CDR1 MNHEY, CDR2 SVGAGI. CDR3 size: 12 residues. CDR3 sequence (DNA): TGTGCCAGCAGGGCGACTAGCGGGGGCCCTGTCTTC. It codes for CASRATSGGPVF.

This chain connects TRBV28 to TRBJ2-5; D perhaps matches TRBD1 (6 bases). Trimming cost V 3 bases and J 9 bases, with 20 bases left between them. Germline lookup yields CDR1 MDHEN and CDR2 SYDVKM. The CDR3 totals 15 residues. CDR3 DNA: TGTGCCAGCAGTTTTCTTGTAGGGGGATTGAATCCCCAGTACTTC. It translates to CASSFLVGGLNPQYF.

The J gene is TRBJ2-7, the V gene TRBV7-9, with no clear D. The CDR3 spans 15 residues. Trimming stripped 2 bases from V and 2 bases from J, with 13 bases between. Germline CDR1 is SEHNR and CDR2 is FQNEAQ (reference sequence). In DNA, the CDR3 is TGTGCCAGCAGCTTAAGAGTGGCTACAGCCTACGAGCAGTACTTC. Translation: CASSLRVATAYEQYF.

This rearrangement joins TRBV7-7 to TRBJ1-1; D is uncertain. Germline V gene lookup returns CDR1 SSHAT and CDR2 FNYEAQ (reference sequence). The CDR3 contains 14 residues. V lost 5 bases, J lost 3 bases, and 13 bases lay in between. CDR3 bases: TGTGCCAGCAGCGCATTGTCTCGGGACACTGAAGCTTTCTTT. Its protein is CASSALSRDTEAFF.

This clone has more than one count but fewer than ten. V is TRBV29-1 and J is TRBJ2-1; 9 positions agree with TRBD1. After removal of 3 bases from V and 7 bases from J, the junction contained 4 bases not matched to a gene. The CDR3 runs 13 residues. The germline gives CDR1 SQVTM, CDR2 ANQGSEA. The CDR3 coding sequence is TGCAGCGTTGAGCAAGACAGGGGGAATGAGCAGTTCTTC. Its protein is CSVEQDRGNEQFF.

This clone appeared a few times. This rearrangement joins TRBV9 to TRBJ1-1; D perhaps matches TRBD1 (6 bases). Per germline, CDR1 SGDLS and CDR2 YYNGEE. Trimming removed 4 bases at V and 0 bases at J, with 13 bases between. This CDR3 region has 15 residues. The CDR3 sequence is CASSPGTNMNTEAFF. In nucleotides, the CDR3 is TGTGCCAGCAGCCCCGGGACAAACATGAACACTGAAGCTTTCTTT.

The V call is TRBV9, the J call TRBJ2-5; 7 positions match TRBD1. The V segment lost 0 bases and the J segment 4 bases; nucleotides outside the gene matches: 9. The germline gives CDR1 SGDLS, CDR2 YYNGEE. This CDR3 is built from 16 residues. CDR3 nucleotides: TGTGCCAGCAGCGTAGAACAGGGGCAGGGTGGAGAGACCCAGTACTTC. As protein: CASSVEQGQGGETQYF.

The chain couples TRBV20-1 to TRBJ2-5; no clear D gene. CDR3 length equals 13 residues. Looked up from germline, CDR1 is DFQATT and CDR2 is SNEGSKA (reference sequence). Trimming took off 3 bases at V and 1 base at J, with 9 bases between the two ends. This CDR3 reads CSASPSVQETQYF. Here the CDR3 DNA reads TGCAGTGCTAGTCCATCGGTCCAAGAGACCCAGTACTTC.